This entry lists 20 T cell receptor beta chains sequenced from one sample in a study of glioma-infiltrating T cells (dated by TCRdb to the mid-2010s). Sequencing relied on an Illumina MiSeq. The iRepertoire nested amplicon-rescue multiplex PCR (arm-PCR) platform was used to amplify TCR alpha and beta CDR3 regions from RNA. The public sequencing data were trimmed at Q25 with fastp and processed into clonotypes with MiXCR by TCRdb, which kept only in-frame beta chains. Each record represents a unique CDR3 protein, reported with the most common genes and DNA among its rows. For this sample the table gives approximately 89,000 distinct CDR3 sequences, of which around 23% were detected only once. Of the sample, approximately 6.7% is held by the ten largest clones. The sample comprised glioma tissue, nonneoplastic brain tissue, or PBMCs (not recorded which). The receptors here all came from a human donor with low-grade glioma or glioblastoma, undergoing nonglioma brain surgery, or in good health (not recorded which).

Only a few counts were recorded for this clonotype. V is TRBV12-3 or TRBV12-4 and J is TRBJ2-2, with D perhaps matching TRBD1 or TRBD2 (5 bases each). Trimming stripped 3 bases from V and 9 bases from J, with 17 bases between. This CDR3 spans 15 amino acids. CDR3 sequence (DNA): TGTGCCAGCAGTTTTGAGGGGCCTTTTAGACGGGAGCTGTTTTTT. This sequence encodes CASSFEGPFRRELFF.

Points on this clonotype: A single base separates this from a much larger clone, so it may be a read error. V is TRBV7-6 and J is TRBJ2-5; TRBD2 aligns across 8 bases. Germline V gene data show CDR1 as SGHVS and CDR2 as FNYEAQ. This CDR3 spans 15 amino acids. The CDR3 loop reads CANSPGRGSQETQYF. In nucleotides, the CDR3 is TGTGCCAACAGCCCCGGGAGGGGTTCCCAAGAGACCCAGTACTTC.

The chain has TRBV20-1 and TRBJ1-1, with a weak D call TRBD1 (6 bases). In germline, CDR1 is DFQATT, CDR2 SNEGSKA (reference sequence). The CDR3 sequence is 15 residues long. The V end was cut by 2 bases, the J end by 5 bases, with 18 bases between. The chain's CDR3 is CSARLFGGLGTEAFF. As DNA, the CDR3 is TGCAGTGCTAGATTATTTGGGGGGCTGGGGACTGAAGCTTTCTTT.

The chain recombines TRBV30 with TRBJ1-1; D is perhaps TRBD1 (6 bases). The CDR3 runs 14 residues. Germline-derived CDR1 and CDR2 are GTSNPN and SVGIG (reference sequence). Trimming cost V 3 bases and J 5 bases, with 16 bases left between them. CDR3 sequence reads: CAWRLQGGGTEAFF. The CDR3 nucleotides read TGTGCCTGGAGATTACAGGGAGGTGGAACTGAAGCTTTCTTT. The full variable domain, completed using reference TRBV30 and TRBJ1-1, is SQTIHQWPATLVQPVGSPLSLECTVEGTSNPNLYWYRQAAGRGLQLLFYSVGIGQISSEVPQNLSASRPQDRQFILSSKKLLLSDSGFYLCAWRLQGGGTEAFFGQGTRLTVV.

In its sample, this clonotype was seen many times. The V call is TRBV20-1, the J call TRBJ1-1, with 8 bases lining up with TRBD1. The CDR3 is 15 amino acids. Trimming at V came to 1 base and at J to 1 base, leaving 5 bases not matched to a gene. The germline V gene has CDR1 DFQATT and CDR2 SNEGSKA (reference sequence). This chain's CDR3 is CSARGRDRSNTEAFF. CDR3 DNA sequence: TGCAGTGCTAGAGGCCGGGACAGGTCGAACACTGAAGCTTTCTTT.

This clonotype came up a few times. The V and J genes are TRBV5-1 and TRBJ2-3; possibly TRBD2 for D (5 bases). V shed 0 bases and J shed 1 base, with 9 bases lying between them. Germline V lookup: CDR1 SGHRS, CDR2 YFSETQ. The CDR3 extends over 15 amino acids. CDR3 bases: TGCGCCAGCAGCTTGGCCCGGGGAGGCACAGATACGCAGTATTTT. This sequence encodes CASSLARGGTDTQYF.

This clonotype was detected ten times or more. The genes are TRBV27 and TRBJ2-7; 7 bases match TRBD2. Germline V CDR1 and CDR2: MNHEY, SMNVEV (reference sequence). Losses at the gene ends were 5 bases for V and 2 bases for J; bases not matched to a gene: 3. The CDR3 length is 13 residues. Here the CDR3 DNA reads TGTGCCAGCAGTGTAACTAGCGCCTACGAGCAGTACTTC. This sequence encodes CASSVTSAYEQYF.

Only a few counts were recorded for this clonotype. CDR3 in DNA: TGTGCCAGTAGTAGGGGACCCTACGAGCAGTACTTC. Amino acids: CASSRGPYEQYF. The chain couples TRBV19 to TRBJ2-7, with D perhaps given as TRBD1 or TRBD2 (5 bases each). The CDR3 is 12 residues long. V was trimmed by 4 bases and J by 2 bases, leaving 6 bases between them. Germline V lookup: CDR1 LNHDA, CDR2 SQIVND (reference sequence).

This clonotype was counted ten times or more. DNA of the CDR3: TGTGCCAGCAGAACGACACATAACTATGGCTACACCTTC. This codes for CASRTTHNYGYTF. The chain couples TRBV6-1 to TRBJ1-2; D ambiguous. Trimming stripped 6 bases from V and 1 base from J, with 9 bases between. Looked up from germline, CDR1 is MNHNS and CDR2 is SASEGT. CDR3 length equals 13 residues.

This clonotype was counted ten times or more. The V call is TRBV10-3, the J call TRBJ1-2, with a tentative D call TRBD1 (6 bases). Germline V gene lookup returns CDR1 ENHRY and CDR2 SYGVKD. The CDR3 is 15 amino acids. Trimming stripped 8 bases from V and 0 bases from J, with 16 bases between. The CDR3 loop is CAIAMGDNANYGYTF. The CDR3, as DNA: TGTGCCATCGCCATGGGGGACAACGCTAACTATGGCTACACCTTC.

In this sample, this clonotype turned up many times. The rearrangement joins TRBV7-2 to TRBJ2-3; TRBD2 matches 8 bases. Losses at the gene ends were 1 base for V and 4 bases for J; bases not matched to a gene: 7. In germline, CDR1 is SGHTA, CDR2 FQGNSA. The CDR3 has 16 amino acids. CDR3 residues: CASSLGNGGGPDTQYF. The CDR3 region has the DNA TGTGCCAGCAGCTTAGGTAACGGGGGGGGGCCAGATACGCAGTATTTT. Using reference TRBV7-2 and TRBJ2-3 for the parts outside the CDR3, the full variable domain is GAGVSQSPSNKVTEKGKDVELRCDPISGHTALYWYRQSLGQGLEFLIYFQGNSAPDKSGLPSDRFSAERTGGSVSTLTIQRTQQEDSAVYLCASSLGNGGGPDTQYFGPGTRLTVL.

This clonotype was picked up many times. The chain couples TRBV3-1 to TRBJ2-3; D call uncertain. Germline V gene data show CDR1 as LGHDT and CDR2 as YNNKEL (reference sequence). Trimming left V 4 bases short and J 1 base short, with 9 bases between. There are 14 residues in the CDR3. CDR3 amino acids: CASSRPGGTDTQYF. CDR3 sequence (DNA): TGTGCCAGCAGCCGACCAGGAGGCACAGATACGCAGTATTTT.

The V gene is TRBV18, the J gene TRBJ2-7; a weak D match, TRBD2 (7 bases). Trimming shortened V by 2 bases and J by 5 bases, and 13 bases separated the two germline ends. This CDR3 spans 14 amino acids. The V gene's germline CDR1 is KGHSH and CDR2 LQKENI. The CDR3 region is CASSPMGGADEQYF. In nucleotides, the CDR3 is TGTGCCAGCTCACCAATGGGGGGGGCCGACGAGCAGTACTTC. The full variable domain, with the rest looked up from reference TRBV18 and TRBJ2-7, is NAGVMQNPRHLVRRRGQEARLRCSPMKGHSHVYWYRQLPEEGLKFMVYLQKENIIDESGMPKERFSAEFPKEGPSILRIQQVVRGDSAAYFCASSPMGGADEQYFGPGTRLTVT.

This clonotype has at least ten counts. The chain is built from TRBV5-1 and TRBJ1-2; D possibly corresponds to TRBD1 (5 bases). This CDR3 has 12 amino acids. V lost 5 bases and J 5 bases, leaving 10 bases between the germline ends. Germline loops: CDR1 SGHRS, CDR2 YFSETQ. CDR3 sequence (DNA): TGCGCCAGCAGTAGGGACTTGTATGGCTACACCTTC. Protein: CASSRDLYGYTF.

This clonotype was seen many times. The junction and the germline gene differ at one end; a read error may be behind it. The chain combines TRBV12-3 or TRBV12-4 with TRBJ2-5; 9 bases fit TRBD1. This CDR3 has 15 residues. The CDR3 region has the DNA TGTGCCAGCAGTTTAAGGACAGGGGCAAGAGAGGCCCAGTACTTC. Translation: CASSLRTGAREAQYF.

This chain connects TRBV5-1 to TRBJ1-1, with D unresolved. The V and J ends lost 0 bases and 2 bases respectively, with 8 bases between them. CDR3 length: 14 residues. The germline CDR1 and CDR2 sequences are SGHRS and YFSETQ. The CDR3 coding sequence is TGCGCCAGCAGCTTGGAAGGGCCTAACACTGAAGCTTTCTTT. Protein product: CASSLEGPNTEAFF.

At least ten counts were recorded for this clonotype. The DNA for the CDR3 is TGTGCCAGCAGTCCGCCCCTCGGACAGTCCCTTAACACTGAAGCTTTCTTT. Its protein is CASSPPLGQSLNTEAFF. V gene TRBV6-2 or TRBV6-3 combines with J gene TRBJ1-1, with a tentative D call TRBD1 (6 bases). The V end lost 5 bases, the J end lost 2 bases, and 21 bases lay between the germline ends. This CDR3 region has 17 residues. In germline, CDR1 is MNHEY, CDR2 SVGEGT.

The table lists this clonotype with many counts. V gene TRBV14 combines with J gene TRBJ2-3; 8 nucleotides align to TRBD2. This CDR3 is 18 amino acids long. V was clipped by 0 bases and J by 3 bases; unmatched bases: 11. The germline V gene encodes CDR1 SGHDN and CDR2 FVKESK. CDR3 sequence: CASSQDRPGRAETDTQYF. The CDR3 DNA reads as TGTGCCAGCAGCCAAGATCGTCCCGGGAGGGCCGAGACAGATACGCAGTATTTT.

Comments on this clonotype: This may come from a read error, since a much larger clone is one base off. The rearrangement links TRBV14 to TRBJ1-2; D is perhaps TRBD1 (5 bases). From germline, CDR1 is SGHDN and CDR2 FVKESK. The length of the CDR3 is 15 residues. CDR3 protein: CVSSPLAGINYGYTF. In nucleotides, the CDR3 is TGTGTCAGCAGTCCACTGGCAGGGATCAACTATGGCTACACCTTC.

This clonotype was recorded a few times. The chain uses TRBV19 and TRBJ1-1; 11 bases match TRBD1. CDR1 and CDR2 (germline): LNHDA, SQIVND (reference sequence). The CDR3 is made up of 15 amino acids. V shed 5 bases and J 4 bases; nucleotides not matched to a gene: 6. CDR3 in DNA: TGTGCCAGTAGTCCGGGAGGGACAGGGGGCACTGAAGCTTTCTTT. Translating it yields CASSPGGTGGTEAFF.